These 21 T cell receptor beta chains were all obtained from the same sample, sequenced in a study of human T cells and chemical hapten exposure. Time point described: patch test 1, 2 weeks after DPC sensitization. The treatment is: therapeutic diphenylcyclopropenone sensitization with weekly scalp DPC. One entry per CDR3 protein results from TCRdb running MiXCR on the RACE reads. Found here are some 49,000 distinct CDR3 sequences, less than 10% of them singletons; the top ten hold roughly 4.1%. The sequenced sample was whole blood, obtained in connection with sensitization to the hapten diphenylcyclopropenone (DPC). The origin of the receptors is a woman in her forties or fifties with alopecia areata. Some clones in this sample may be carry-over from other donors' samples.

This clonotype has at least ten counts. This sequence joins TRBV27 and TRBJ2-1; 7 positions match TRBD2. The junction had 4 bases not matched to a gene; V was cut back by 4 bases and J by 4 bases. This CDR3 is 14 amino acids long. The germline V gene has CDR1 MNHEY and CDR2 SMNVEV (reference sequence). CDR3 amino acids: CASSSSGTYNEQFF. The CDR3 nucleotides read TGTGCCAGCAGTTCTAGCGGCACTTACAATGAGCAGTTCTTC.

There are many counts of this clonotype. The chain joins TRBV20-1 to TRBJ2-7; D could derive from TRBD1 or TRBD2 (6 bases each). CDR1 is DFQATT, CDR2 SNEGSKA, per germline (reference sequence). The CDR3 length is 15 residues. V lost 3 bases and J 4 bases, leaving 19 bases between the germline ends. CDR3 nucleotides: TGCAGTGCTAGTGATCGTGGGGGGCTGGGTTACGAGCAGTACTTC. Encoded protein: CSASDRGGLGYEQYF.

The CDR3 protein is CSVAPQGMNTEAFF. As DNA, the CDR3 is TGCAGCGTTGCTCCTCAGGGGATGAACACTGAAGCTTTCTTT. The chain uses TRBV29-1 and TRBJ1-1, with D possibly matching TRBD1 (6 bases). This CDR3 contains 14 residues. V was cut by 4 bases and J by 0 bases, with 12 bases left in between. The germline V gene has CDR1 SQVTM and CDR2 ANQGSEA. Together with reference TRBV29-1 and TRBJ1-1, the CDR3 gives the full variable domain: SAVISQKPSRDICQRGTSLTIQCQVDSQVTMMFWYRQQPGQSLTLIATANQGSEATYESGFVIDKFPISRPNLTFSTLTVSNMSPEDSSIYLCSVAPQGMNTEAFFGQGTRLTVV.

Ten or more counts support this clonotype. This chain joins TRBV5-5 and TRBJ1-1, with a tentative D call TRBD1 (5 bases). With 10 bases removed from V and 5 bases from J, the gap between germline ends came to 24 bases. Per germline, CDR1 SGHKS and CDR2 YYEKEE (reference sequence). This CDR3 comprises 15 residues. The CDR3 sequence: CASRLGWGGWTEAFF. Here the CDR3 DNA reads TGTGCCTCCCGGCTTGGATGGGGCGGATGGACTGAAGCTTTCTTT.

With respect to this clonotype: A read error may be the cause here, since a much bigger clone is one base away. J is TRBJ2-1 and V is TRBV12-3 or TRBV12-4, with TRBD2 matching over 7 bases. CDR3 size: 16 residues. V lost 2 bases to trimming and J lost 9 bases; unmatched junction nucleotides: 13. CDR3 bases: TGTGCCAGCAGTTTAATGGGCAGCGGGACTTTTTGTGAGCAGTTCTTC. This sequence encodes CASSLMGSGTFCEQFF.

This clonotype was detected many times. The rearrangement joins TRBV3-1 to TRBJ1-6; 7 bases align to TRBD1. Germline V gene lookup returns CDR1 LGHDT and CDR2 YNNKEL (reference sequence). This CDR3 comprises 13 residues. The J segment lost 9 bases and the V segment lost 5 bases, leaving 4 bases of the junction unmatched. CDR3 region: CASSLDRVSPLHF. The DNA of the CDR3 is TGTGCCAGCAGCTTAGACAGGGTTTCACCCCTCCACTTT. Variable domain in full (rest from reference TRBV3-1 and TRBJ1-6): DTAVSQTPKYLVTQMGNDKSIKCEQNLGHDTMYWYKQDSKKFLKIMFSYNNKELIINETVPNRFSPKSPDKAHLNLHINSLELGDSAVYFCASSLDRVSPLHFGNGTRLTVT.

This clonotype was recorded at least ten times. CDR3 DNA sequence: TGTGCCAGCAAGACTAGTAGCACAGATACGCAGTATTTT. Its translation is CASKTSSTDTQYF. The genes are TRBV6-1 and TRBJ2-3, with a weak D call TRBD2 (6 bases). Germline assignment: CDR1 MNHNS and CDR2 SASEGT. Trimming shortened V by 7 bases and J by 0 bases, and 8 bases separated the two germline ends. The CDR3 sequence is 13 residues long.

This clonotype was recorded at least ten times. The DNA of the CDR3 is TGTGCCAGCTCACCGGGTTTGGAACAGGGTGGGAATGAGCAGTTCTTC. It encodes CASSPGLEQGGNEQFF. J is TRBJ2-1 and V is TRBV18, with a weak D call TRBD1 (6 bases). Germline CDR1 KGHSH, CDR2 LQKENI. CDR3 length: 16 residues. V lost 3 bases to trimming and J lost 7 bases, with 19 bases between them.

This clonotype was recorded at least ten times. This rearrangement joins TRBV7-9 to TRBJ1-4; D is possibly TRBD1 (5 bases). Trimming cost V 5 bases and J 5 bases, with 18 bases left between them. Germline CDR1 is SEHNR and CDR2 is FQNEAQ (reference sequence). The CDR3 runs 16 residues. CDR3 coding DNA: TGTGCCAGCAGCCTAGGGACCTCCGGCGGGAATGAAAAACTGTTTTTT. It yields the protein CASSLGTSGGNEKLFF. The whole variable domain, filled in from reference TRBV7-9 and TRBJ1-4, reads DTGVSQNPRHKITKRGQNVTFRCDPISEHNRLYWYRQTLGQGPEFLTYFQNEAQLEKSRLLSDRFSAERPKGSFSTLEIQRTEQGDSAMYLCASSLGTSGGNEKLFFGSGTQLSVL.

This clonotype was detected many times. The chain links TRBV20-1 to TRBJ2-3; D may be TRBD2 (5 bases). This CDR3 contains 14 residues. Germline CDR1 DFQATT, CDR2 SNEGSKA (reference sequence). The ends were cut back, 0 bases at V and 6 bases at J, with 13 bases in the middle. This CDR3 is CSARDGIVSDTQYF. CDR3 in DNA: TGCAGTGCTAGAGACGGGATAGTGTCGGATACGCAGTATTTT.

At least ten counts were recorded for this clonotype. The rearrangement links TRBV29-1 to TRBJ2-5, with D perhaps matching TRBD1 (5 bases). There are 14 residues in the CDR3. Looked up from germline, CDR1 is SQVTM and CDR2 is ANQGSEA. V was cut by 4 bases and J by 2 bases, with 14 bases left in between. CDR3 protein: CSVAGRASQETQYF. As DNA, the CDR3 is TGCAGCGTTGCTGGCAGGGCCTCTCAAGAGACCCAGTACTTC.

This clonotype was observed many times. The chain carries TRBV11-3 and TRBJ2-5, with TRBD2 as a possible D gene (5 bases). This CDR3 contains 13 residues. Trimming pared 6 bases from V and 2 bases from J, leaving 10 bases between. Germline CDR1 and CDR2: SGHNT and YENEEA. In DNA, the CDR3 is TGTGCCAGCAGTCCGACTATGCAAGAGACCCAGTACTTC. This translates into CASSPTMQETQYF.

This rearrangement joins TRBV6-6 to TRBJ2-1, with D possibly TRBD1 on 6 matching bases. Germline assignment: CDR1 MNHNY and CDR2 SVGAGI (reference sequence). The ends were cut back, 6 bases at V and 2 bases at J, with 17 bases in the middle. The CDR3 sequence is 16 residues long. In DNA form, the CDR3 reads TGTGCCAGCAGCCCACTAACAGGGCTAACCTACAATGAGCAGTTCTTC. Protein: CASSPLTGLTYNEQFF.

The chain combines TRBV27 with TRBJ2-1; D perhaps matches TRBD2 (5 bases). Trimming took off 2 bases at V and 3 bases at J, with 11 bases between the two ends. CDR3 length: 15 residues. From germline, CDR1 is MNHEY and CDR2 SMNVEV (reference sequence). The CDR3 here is CASSLLRENYNEQFF. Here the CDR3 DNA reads TGTGCCAGCAGTTTACTCCGGGAAAACTACAATGAGCAGTTCTTC.

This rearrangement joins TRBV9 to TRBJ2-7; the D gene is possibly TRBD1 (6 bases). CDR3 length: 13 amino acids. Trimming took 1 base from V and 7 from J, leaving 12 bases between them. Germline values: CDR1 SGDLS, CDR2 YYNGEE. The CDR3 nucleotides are TGTGCCAGCAGCGTATCGGACAGAGGGGAGCAGTACTTC. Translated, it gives CASSVSDRGEQYF.

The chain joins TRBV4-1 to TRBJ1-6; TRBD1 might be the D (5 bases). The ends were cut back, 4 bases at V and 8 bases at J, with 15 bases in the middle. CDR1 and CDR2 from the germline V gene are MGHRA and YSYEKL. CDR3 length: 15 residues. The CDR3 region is CASSPGLGRDSPLHF. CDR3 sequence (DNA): TGCGCCAGCAGCCCAGGGCTGGGCCGGGATTCACCCCTCCACTTT.

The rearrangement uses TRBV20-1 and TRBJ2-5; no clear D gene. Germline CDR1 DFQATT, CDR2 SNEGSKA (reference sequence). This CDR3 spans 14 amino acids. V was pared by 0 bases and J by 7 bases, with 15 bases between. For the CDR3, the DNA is TGCAGTGCTAGAGATTCCCGCTCCCCTCGGACCCAGTACTTC. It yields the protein CSARDSRSPRTQYF.

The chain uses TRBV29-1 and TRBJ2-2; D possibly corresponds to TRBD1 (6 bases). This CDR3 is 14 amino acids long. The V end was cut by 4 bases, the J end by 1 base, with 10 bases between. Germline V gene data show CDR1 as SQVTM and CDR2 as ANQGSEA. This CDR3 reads CSVVRQENTGELFF. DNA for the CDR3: TGCAGCGTTGTGAGACAGGAGAACACCGGGGAGCTGTTTTTT.

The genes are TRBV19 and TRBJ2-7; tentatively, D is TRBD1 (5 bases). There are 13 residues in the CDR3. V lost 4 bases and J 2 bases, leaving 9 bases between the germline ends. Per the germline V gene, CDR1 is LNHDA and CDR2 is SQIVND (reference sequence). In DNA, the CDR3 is TGTGCCAGTAGTAATCCAGGGCCCTACGAGCAGTACTTC. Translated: CASSNPGPYEQYF. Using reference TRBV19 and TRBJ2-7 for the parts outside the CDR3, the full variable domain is DGGITQSPKYLFRKEGQNVTLSCEQNLNHDAMYWYRQDPGQGLRLIYYSQIVNDFQKGDIAEGYSVSREKKESFPLTVTSAQKNPTAFYLCASSNPGPYEQYFGPGTRLTVT.

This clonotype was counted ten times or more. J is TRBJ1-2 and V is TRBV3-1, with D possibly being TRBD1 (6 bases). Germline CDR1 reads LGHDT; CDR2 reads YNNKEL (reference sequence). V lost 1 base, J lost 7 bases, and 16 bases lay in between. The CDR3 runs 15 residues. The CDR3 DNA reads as TGTGCCAGCAGCCAAGCGCCGGGGGCGGGCCGTGGCTACACCTTC. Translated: CASSQAPGAGRGYTF.

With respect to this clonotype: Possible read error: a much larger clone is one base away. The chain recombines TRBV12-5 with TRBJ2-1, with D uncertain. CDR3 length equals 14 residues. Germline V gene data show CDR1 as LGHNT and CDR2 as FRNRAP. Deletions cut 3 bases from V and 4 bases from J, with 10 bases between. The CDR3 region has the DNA TGTGCTAGTGGTTTTAGTCAGGAGTACAATGAGCAGTTCTTC. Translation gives CASGFSQEYNEQFF. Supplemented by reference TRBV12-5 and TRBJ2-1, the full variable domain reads DARVTQTPRHKVTEMGQEVTMRCQPILGHNTVFWYRQTMMQGLELLAYFRNRAPLDDSGMPKDRFSAEMPDATLATLKIQPSEPRDSAVYFCASGFSQEYNEQFFGPGTRLTVL.